Shown below are 30 T cell receptor beta chains from a single sample sequenced in a study of early stage breast cancer tumors (dated by TCRdb to 2015 to 2018). The library was generated by the immunoSEQ multiplex PCR assay. Sourced from immuneACCESS, this table was stored by TCRdb with only in-frame sequences that have V and J called. A share of the clones is absent; for the studies checked, an unresolved V gene accounts for under half, and the remainder has no known explanation. The sample table shows tens of thousands of clones, and 60% to 85% are seen once. The ten largest clones add up to 3.4% of the sample. Sequences were obtained from blood. These receptor sequences come from a person aged 25 to 45 with breast cancer.

The chain carries TRBV6-6 and TRBJ2-1; D perhaps matches TRBD2 (6 bases). Germline-derived CDR1 and CDR2 are MNHNY and SVGAGI (reference sequence). V lost 0 bases, J lost 6 bases, and 12 bases lay in between. The CDR3 spans 15 residues. The DNA for the CDR3 is TGTGCCAGCAGTTACTCGTTGCTAGCGCGCAATGAGCAGTTCTTC. It is translated as CASSYSLLARNEQFF.

V gene TRBV19 combines with J gene TRBJ2-2; TRBD2 agrees at 7 bases. Germline V gives CDR1 LNHDA, CDR2 SQIVND (reference sequence). The length of the CDR3 is 14 residues. V lost 6 bases and J lost 1; bases outside the gene matches: 2. The CDR3: CASSSSGNTGELFF. In DNA form, the CDR3 reads TGTGCCAGTAGCTCTAGCGGGAACACCGGGGAGCTGTTTTTT.

The chain is built from TRBV4-3 and TRBJ1-2; tentatively, D is TRBD1 (5 bases). Between the trimmed V and J ends, which lost 0 bases and 2 bases, there was a span of 19 bases. Germline lookup yields CDR1 LGHNA and CDR2 YSLEER. The CDR3 consists of 18 residues. The CDR3 coding sequence is TGCGCCAGCAGCCAAGACCCAAGGGCCTTAAGACAGAACTATGGCTACACCTTC. This translates into CASSQDPRALRQNYGYTF.

This chain joins TRBV2 and TRBJ2-2; D perhaps matches TRBD2 (5 bases). V was trimmed by 6 bases and J by 6 bases, leaving 17 bases between them. Germline V gene lookup returns CDR1 SNHLY and CDR2 FYNNEI. This CDR3 is built from 15 residues. For the CDR3, the DNA is TGTGCCAGCAGCGCCGGCGATCTAGCCCCCGGGGAGCTGTTTTTT. Protein sequence: CASSAGDLAPGELFF.

The rearrangement joins TRBV18 to TRBJ1-2; no reliable D call. CDR1 and CDR2 from the germline V gene are KGHSH and LQKENI. Trimming took 3 bases from V and 7 from J, leaving 12 bases between them. This CDR3 comprises 13 residues. The CDR3 nucleotides read TGTGCCAGCTCACCGACAAACTCGGGTGGCTACACCTTC. Translated, it gives CASSPTNSGGYTF.

This clone was seen only once. V is TRBV4-1 and J is TRBJ1-1; maybe TRBD1 (6 bases). The CDR3 has 18 residues. V was trimmed by 0 bases and J by 0 bases, leaving 17 bases between them. CDR1 and CDR2 from the germline V gene are MGHRA and YSYEKL. The CDR3 region has the DNA TGCGCCAGCAGCCAAGACCCGACAGGCACTCTCTTGAACACTGAAGCTTTCTTT. Translation: CASSQDPTGTLLNTEAFF.

This clone is labeled medium-sized (0.01 to 0.1%). V is TRBV6-6 and J is TRBJ1-1, with D unresolved. CDR3 length: 13 amino acids. The ends were cut back, 0 bases at V and 5 bases at J, with 7 bases in the middle. Germline assignment: CDR1 MNHNY and CDR2 SVGAGI (reference sequence). For the CDR3, the DNA is TGTGCCAGCAGTTACTCCCAGAGTACTGAAGCTTTCTTT. Amino acids: CASSYSQSTEAFF.

This chain links TRBV9 with TRBJ2-3; D is uncertain. This CDR3 is 12 amino acids long. V lost 3 bases to trimming and J lost 5 bases, with 7 bases between them. In germline, CDR1 is SGDLS, CDR2 YYNGEE. CDR3 DNA sequence: TGTGCCAGCAGCGCCCTACTAGATACGCAGTATTTT. The encoded protein is CASSALLDTQYF.

The rearrangement uses TRBV7-2 and TRBJ1-2; a weak D match, TRBD1 (6 bases). CDR1 and CDR2 (germline): SGHTA, FQGNSA. V was cut by 1 base and J by 0 bases, with 18 bases left in between. This CDR3 has 18 residues. The CDR3 nucleotides read TGTGCCAGCAGCTTAGGGCCCGGCGGGGACACAACTAACTATGGCTACACCTTC. Residues: CASSLGPGGDTTNYGYTF. Combining the CDR3 with reference TRBV7-2 and TRBJ1-2 gives the whole variable domain GAGVSQSPSNKVTEKGKDVELRCDPISGHTALYWYRQSLGQGLEFLIYFQGNSAPDKSGLPSDRFSAERTGGSVSTLTIQRTQQEDSAVYLCASSLGPGGDTTNYGYTFGSGTRLTVV.

The chain joins TRBV7-2 to TRBJ2-7, with D unresolved. Germline assignment: CDR1 SGHTA and CDR2 FQGNSA. The CDR3 is 12 residues long. The V gene lost 3 bases and the J gene lost 3 bases, with 6 bases spanning the gap. DNA of the CDR3: TGTGCCAGCAGCTTCGACATCTACGAGCAGTACTTC. Translation gives CASSFDIYEQYF.

This chain links TRBV29-1 with TRBJ1-5; no reliable D call. The CDR3 has 14 residues. Germline loops: CDR1 SQVTM, CDR2 ANQGSEA. V was trimmed by 4 bases and J by 5 bases, leaving 15 bases between them. The CDR3 loop is CSVAYGVGDQPQHF. Here the CDR3 DNA reads TGCAGCGTTGCGTACGGGGTTGGGGATCAGCCCCAGCATTTT.

The DNA for the CDR3 is TGTGCCAGCAGCTTCCGGGCTGTAGATACGCAGTATTTT. Translating it yields CASSFRAVDTQYF. The chain has TRBV5-5 and TRBJ2-3; D is unresolved. Looked up from germline, CDR1 is SGHKS and CDR2 is YYEKEE (reference sequence). With 2 bases removed from V and 5 bases from J, the gap between germline ends came to 9 bases. The CDR3 consists of 13 residues.

The chain carries TRBV19 and TRBJ1-4, with 11 nucleotides matching TRBD1. Unmatched junction bases numbered 1, after V lost 6 bases and J lost 7 bases. Germline values: CDR1 LNHDA, CDR2 SQIVND (reference sequence). This CDR3 contains 13 residues. The CDR3 DNA reads TGTGCCAGTAGCGGGACAGGGGGTGAAAAACTGTTTTTT. As protein: CASSGTGGEKLFF. Complete variable domain (other parts from reference TRBV19 and TRBJ1-4): DGGITQSPKYLFRKEGQNVTLSCEQNLNHDAMYWYRQDPGQGLRLIYYSQIVNDFQKGDIAEGYSVSREKKESFPLTVTSAQKNPTAFYLCASSGTGGEKLFFGSGTQLSVL.

The chain links TRBV9 to TRBJ2-7, with TRBD2 matching 10 bases. The germline V gene encodes CDR1 SGDLS and CDR2 YYNGEE. With 0 bases clipped from V and 6 bases from J, the junction kept 9 bases outside the gene matches. This CDR3 spans 16 amino acids. As DNA, the CDR3 is TGTGCCAGCAGCGTAGGGCCAGCGGGAGGGATGGGCGAGCAGTACTTC. This encodes CASSVGPAGGMGEQYF.

The chain recombines TRBV27 with TRBJ2-1; 9 positions match TRBD2. CDR3 size: 15 residues. The V segment lost 3 bases and the J segment 4 bases; nucleotides outside the gene matches: 4. Per the germline V gene, CDR1 is MNHEY and CDR2 is SMNVEV (reference sequence). In DNA form, the CDR3 reads TGTGCCAGCAGTTTTCGGACTAGCGCGTACAATGAGCAGTTCTTC. As protein: CASSFRTSAYNEQFF.

The chain uses TRBV6-1 and TRBJ2-2; D gene unclear. Germline values: CDR1 MNHNS, CDR2 SASEGT. Deletions cut 5 bases from V and 6 bases from J, with 13 bases between. The CDR3 totals 14 residues. Here the CDR3 DNA reads TGTGCCAGCAGTAGGCAGTGGGATGCCGGGGAGCTGTTTTTT. This gives the protein CASSRQWDAGELFF.

The CDR3 DNA is TGTGCCTGGAGTCAACCCCTAGCGAGAGGGGACTACGAGCAGTACTTC. Translated, it gives CAWSQPLARGDYEQYF. The chain uses TRBV30 and TRBJ2-7; possible D gene TRBD2, 6 bases. This CDR3 has 16 amino acids. The germline CDR1 and CDR2 sequences are GTSNPN and SVGIG (reference sequence). The germline V and J ends were trimmed by 2 bases and 3 bases, with 20 bases remaining between them. The entire variable domain, with the rest obtained from reference TRBV30 and TRBJ2-7, is as follows: SQTIHQWPATLVQPVGSPLSLECTVEGTSNPNLYWYRQAAGRGLQLLFYSVGIGQISSEVPQNLSASRPQDRQFILSSKKLLLSDSGFYLCAWSQPLARGDYEQYFGPGTRLTVT.

This chain uses TRBV6-1 with TRBJ1-5; weak D call: TRBD1 (5 bases). Germline CDR1 reads MNHNS; CDR2 reads SASEGT. The CDR3 consists of 14 residues. With 0 bases removed from V and 6 bases from J, the gap between germline ends came to 9 bases. DNA of the CDR3: TGTGCCAGCAGTGAAGCGGGGGGGGGTCAGCCCCAGCATTTT. This codes for CASSEAGGGQPQHF.

V usage is TRBV4-3 and J usage is TRBJ1-5; 8 nucleotides align to TRBD1. The junction had 5 bases not matched to a gene; V was cut back by 4 bases and J by 0 bases. Per germline, CDR1 LGHNA and CDR2 YSLEER. This CDR3 region has 16 residues. The CDR3 loop is CASSLDRGLSNQPQHF. The DNA of the CDR3 is TGCGCCAGCAGCCTAGACAGGGGCCTTAGCAATCAGCCCCAGCATTTT.

This clone was observed a single time. V is TRBV25-1 and J is TRBJ1-6, with unresolved D. Germline assignment: CDR1 MGHDK and CDR2 SYGVNS. Trimming shortened V by 2 bases and J by 0 bases, and 5 bases separated the two germline ends. The CDR3 length is 15 residues. The CDR3 DNA sequence: TGTGCCAGCAGTGAAGGAAACTCCTATAATTCACCCCTCCACTTT. The encoded protein is CASSEGNSYNSPLHF.

The rearrangement links TRBV30 to TRBJ2-5, with 9 bases fitting TRBD2. The CDR3 is made up of 14 amino acids. The V gene's germline CDR1 is GTSNPN and CDR2 SVGIG (reference sequence). J was trimmed by 4 bases and V by 6 bases; bases with no gene match: 9. DNA of the CDR3: TGTGCCTGCCAAGCCGGGACTAGCATAGAGACCCAGTACTTC. Residues: CACQAGTSIETQYF. The full variable domain, in which reference TRBV30 and TRBJ2-5 provide the parts outside the CDR3, is SQTIHQWPATLVQPVGSPLSLECTVEGTSNPNLYWYRQAAGRGLQLLFYSVGIGQISSEVPQNLSASRPQDRQFILSSKKLLLSDSGFYLCACQAGTSIETQYFGPGTRLLVL.

This chain joins TRBV5-1 and TRBJ2-7, with a tentative D call TRBD1 (5 bases). Trimming left V 0 bases short and J 5 bases short, with 21 bases between. The length of the CDR3 is 17 residues. In germline, CDR1 is SGHRS, CDR2 YFSETQ. In DNA, the CDR3 is TGCGCCAGCAGCTTGGTGGGCCAGGGCAGGAAGACCAACGAGCAGTACTTC. This sequence encodes CASSLVGQGRKTNEQYF.

The chain carries TRBV27 and TRBJ2-3; D uncertain. The V end was cut by 4 bases, the J end by 2 bases, with 10 bases between. The germline gives CDR1 MNHEY, CDR2 SMNVEV (reference sequence). The CDR3 extends over 14 amino acids. The CDR3 protein is CASSYNRYTDTQYF. The CDR3 region has the DNA TGTGCCAGCAGTTACAATAGGTACACAGATACGCAGTATTTT.

V and J are TRBV27 and TRBJ1-5; the D gene is possibly TRBD1 (6 bases). CDR3 length equals 15 residues. CDR1 MNHEY and CDR2 SMNVEV come from the germline V gene (reference sequence). The V end lost 4 bases, the J end lost 2 bases, and 12 bases lay between the germline ends. CDR3 DNA sequence: TGTGCCAGCAGTTCAGACCAGGGGCGCAATCAGCCCCAGCATTTT. Encoded protein: CASSSDQGRNQPQHF.

The gene calls are TRBV19 and TRBJ2-3; unclear D gene. CDR3 length: 14 residues. The germline V gene has CDR1 LNHDA and CDR2 SQIVND (reference sequence). Deletions cut 5 bases from V and 3 bases from J, with 12 bases between. CDR3 bases: TGTGCCAGTAGTCCCCCCAAAGAAACAGATACGCAGTATTTT. It translates to CASSPPKETDTQYF. Variable domain in full (rest from reference TRBV19 and TRBJ2-3): DGGITQSPKYLFRKEGQNVTLSCEQNLNHDAMYWYRQDPGQGLRLIYYSQIVNDFQKGDIAEGYSVSREKKESFPLTVTSAQKNPTAFYLCASSPPKETDTQYFGPGTRLTVL.

The J gene is TRBJ2-3, the V gene TRBV5-4; 10 nucleotides line up with TRBD2. Germline V lookup: CDR1 SGHNT, CDR2 YYREEE (reference sequence). The CDR3 consists of 16 residues. J lost 5 bases, V lost 0 bases, and 6 bases had no gene match. The CDR3 DNA sequence: TGTGCCAGCAGCTTGGAGGGACTAGCGCGCGGAGATACGCAGTATTTT. It yields the protein CASSLEGLARGDTQYF.

The chain uses TRBV5-4 and TRBJ2-2; weak D call: TRBD1 (6 bases). This CDR3 has 15 residues. Germline values: CDR1 SGHNT, CDR2 YYREEE (reference sequence). V was pared by 4 bases and J by 4 bases, with 14 bases between. CDR3 in DNA: TGTGCCAGCAGCCCCGACAGGAGAACCACCGGGGAGCTGTTTTTT. Protein: CASSPDRRTTGELFF. Variable domain in full (rest from reference TRBV5-4 and TRBJ2-2): ETGVTQSPTHLIKTRGQQVTLRCSSQSGHNTVSWYQQALGQGPQFIFQYYREEENGRGNFPPRFSGLQFPNYSSELNVNALELDDSALYLCASSPDRRTTGELFFGEGSRLTVL.

This chain uses TRBV27 with TRBJ2-3, with D possibly being TRBD2 (6 bases). The CDR3 runs to 14 residues. Between the trimmed V and J ends, which lost 7 bases and 2 bases, there was a span of 13 bases. Germline-derived CDR1 and CDR2 are MNHEY and SMNVEV (reference sequence). CDR3: CASTRLGSTDTQYF. In nucleotides, the CDR3 is TGTGCCAGCACCCGACTAGGGTCCACAGATACGCAGTATTTT.

The rearrangement joins TRBV6-5 to TRBJ1-5, with D possibly matching TRBD1 (5 bases). The CDR3 totals 15 residues. The V end was cut by 2 bases, the J end by 4 bases, with 12 bases between. Germline CDR1 and CDR2: MNHEY and SVGAGI. The CDR3 bases are TGTGCCAGCAGTTACGGTGGGGCTTGGAATCAGCCCCAGCATTTT. Translation: CASSYGGAWNQPQHF.

The chain joins TRBV10-3 to TRBJ2-3, with a possible D match to TRBD2 (6 bases). Trimming stripped 8 bases from V and 4 bases from J, with 19 bases between. Germline V gives CDR1 ENHRY, CDR2 SYGVKD. The CDR3 extends over 15 amino acids. CDR3 sequence: CAIAEGPDPPDTQYF. CDR3 bases: TGTGCCATCGCGGAGGGGCCCGACCCCCCAGATACGCAGTATTTT.